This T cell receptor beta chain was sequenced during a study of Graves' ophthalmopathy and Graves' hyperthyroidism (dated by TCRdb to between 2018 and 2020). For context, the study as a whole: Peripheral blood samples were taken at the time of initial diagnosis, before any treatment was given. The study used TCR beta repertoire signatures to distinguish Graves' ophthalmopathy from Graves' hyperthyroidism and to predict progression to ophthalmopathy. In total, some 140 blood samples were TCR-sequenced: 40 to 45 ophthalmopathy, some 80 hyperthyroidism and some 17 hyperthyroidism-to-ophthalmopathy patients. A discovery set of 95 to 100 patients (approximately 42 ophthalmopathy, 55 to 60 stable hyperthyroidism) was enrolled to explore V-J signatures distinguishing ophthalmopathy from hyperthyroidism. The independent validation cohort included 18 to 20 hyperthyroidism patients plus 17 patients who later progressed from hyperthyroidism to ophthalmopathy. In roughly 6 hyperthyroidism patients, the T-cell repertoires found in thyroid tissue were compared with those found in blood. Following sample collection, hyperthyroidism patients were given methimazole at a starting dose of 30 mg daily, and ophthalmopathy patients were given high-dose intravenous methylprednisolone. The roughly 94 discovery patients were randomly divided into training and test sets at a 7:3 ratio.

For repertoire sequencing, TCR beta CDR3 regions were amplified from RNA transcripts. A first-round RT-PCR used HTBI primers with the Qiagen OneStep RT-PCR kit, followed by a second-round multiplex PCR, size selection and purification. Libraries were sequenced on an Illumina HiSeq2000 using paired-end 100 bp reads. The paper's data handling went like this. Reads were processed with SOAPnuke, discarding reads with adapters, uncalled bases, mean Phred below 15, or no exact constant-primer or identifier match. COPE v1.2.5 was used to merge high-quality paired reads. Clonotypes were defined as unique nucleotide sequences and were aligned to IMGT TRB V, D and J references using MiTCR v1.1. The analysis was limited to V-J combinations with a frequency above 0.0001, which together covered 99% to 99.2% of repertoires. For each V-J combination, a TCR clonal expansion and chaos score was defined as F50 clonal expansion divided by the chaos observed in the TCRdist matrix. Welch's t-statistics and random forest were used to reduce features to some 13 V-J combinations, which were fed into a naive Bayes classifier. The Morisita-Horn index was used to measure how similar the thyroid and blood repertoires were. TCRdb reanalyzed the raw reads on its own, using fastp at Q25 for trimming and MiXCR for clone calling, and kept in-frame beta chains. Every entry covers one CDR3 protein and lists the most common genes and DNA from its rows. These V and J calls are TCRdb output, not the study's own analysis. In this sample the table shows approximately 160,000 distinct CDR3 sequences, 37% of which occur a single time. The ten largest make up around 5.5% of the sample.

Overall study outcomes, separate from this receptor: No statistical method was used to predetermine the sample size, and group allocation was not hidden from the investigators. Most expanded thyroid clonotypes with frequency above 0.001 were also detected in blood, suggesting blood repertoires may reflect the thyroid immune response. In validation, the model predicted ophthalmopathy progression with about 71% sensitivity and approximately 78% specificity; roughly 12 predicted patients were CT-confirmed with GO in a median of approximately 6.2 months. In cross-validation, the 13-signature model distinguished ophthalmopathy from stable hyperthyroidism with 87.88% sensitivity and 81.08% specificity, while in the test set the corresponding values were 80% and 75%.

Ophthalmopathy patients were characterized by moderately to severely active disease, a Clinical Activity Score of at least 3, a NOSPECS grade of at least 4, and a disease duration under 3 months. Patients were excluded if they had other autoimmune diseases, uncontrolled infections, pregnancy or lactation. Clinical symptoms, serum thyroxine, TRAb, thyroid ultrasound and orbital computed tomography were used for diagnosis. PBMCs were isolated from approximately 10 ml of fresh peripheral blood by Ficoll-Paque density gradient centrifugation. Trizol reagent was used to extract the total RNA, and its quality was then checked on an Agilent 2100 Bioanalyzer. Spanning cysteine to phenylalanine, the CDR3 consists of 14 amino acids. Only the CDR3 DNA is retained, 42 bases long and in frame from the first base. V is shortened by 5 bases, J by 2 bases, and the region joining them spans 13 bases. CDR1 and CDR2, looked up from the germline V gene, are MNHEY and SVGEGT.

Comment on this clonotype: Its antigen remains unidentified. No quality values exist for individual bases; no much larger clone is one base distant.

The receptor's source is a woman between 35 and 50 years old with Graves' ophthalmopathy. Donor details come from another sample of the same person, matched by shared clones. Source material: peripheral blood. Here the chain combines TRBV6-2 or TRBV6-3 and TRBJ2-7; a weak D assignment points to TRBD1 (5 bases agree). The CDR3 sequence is CASSLGAIAYEQYF. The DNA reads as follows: TGTGCCAGCAGTCTTGGGGCTATAGCCTACGAGCAGTACTTC.